Below are 18 T cell receptor beta chains sequenced from a single sample in a study of immune heterogeneity within non-small cell lung tumors. Amplifying TCR beta CDR3 involved multiplex PCR carried out with 32 V and 13 J primers. TCRdb re-called the multiplex PCR reads with MiXCR, one entry per CDR3 protein. The sample holds approximately 11,000 distinct CDR3 sequences; roughly 30% are singletons and the top ten take about 19%. As template, the study used bulk tumor genomic DNA at about 550 ng per sample. From each primary tumor, several far-apart biopsies were obtained during surgery. Surgery that was curative in intent was performed on patients with untreated, newly diagnosed non-small cell lung cancer. What was sequenced was lung tumor tissue. The receptors were sampled from a woman between 45 and 65 years old with non-small cell lung cancer.

By share of the sample, this clonotype is medium-sized. The V call is TRBV28, the J call TRBJ1-5; 8 bases map to TRBD1. The CDR3 has 15 residues. After removal of 6 bases from V and 6 bases from J, the junction contained 10 bases not matched to a gene. Germline V CDR1 and CDR2: MDHEN, SYDVKM. The CDR3 bases are TGTGCCAGCAGGCCTGGACAGGGTGAATTTCAGCCCCAGCATTTT. Amino acid sequence: CASRPGQGEFQPQHF.

In its sample, this clonotype was seen many times. This chain uses TRBV4-2 with TRBJ1-2; maybe TRBD1 (6 bases). CDR1 and CDR2 (germline): LGHNA, YNFKEQ. V lost 0 bases to trimming and J lost 0 bases, with 14 bases between them. CDR3 length equals 17 residues. The DNA for the CDR3 is TGTGCCAGCAGCCAAGATAGACGAGGGACACCTAACTATGGCTACACCTTC. Protein sequence: CASSQDRRGTPNYGYTF.

By proportion, this clonotype is medium-sized. V is TRBV30 and J is TRBJ1-1; D gene uncertain. The CDR3 loop spans 15 amino acids. Germline loops: CDR1 GTSNPN, CDR2 SVGIG (reference sequence). Trimming took off 0 bases at V and 1 base at J, with 12 bases between the two ends. CDR3 protein: CAWSVPLVENTEAFF. The CDR3 bases are TGTGCCTGGAGTGTACCGTTAGTAGAGAACACTGAAGCTTTCTTT.

This clonotype has a count of ten or more. The V gene is TRBV6-1, the J gene TRBJ1-5; 8 nucleotides agree with TRBD1. With V trimmed by 5 bases and J by 7 bases, 4 bases remained unmatched. Germline CDR1 MNHNS, CDR2 SASEGT. CDR3 length: 13 residues. Written as DNA, the CDR3 is TGTGCCAGCAGTACAGGGGGAGGGCAGCCCCAGCATTTT. Protein: CASSTGGGQPQHF.

As concerns this clonotype: A much larger clone is a single base away; this may be a read error. The chain couples TRBV12-3 or TRBV12-4 to TRBJ1-2, with D unresolved. CDR3 length: 12 amino acids. The CDR3: CASSLGNYGYAF. Written as DNA, the CDR3 is TGTGCCAGCAGTTTAGGAAACTATGGCTACGCCTTC.

The table lists this clonotype with many counts. V gene TRBV30 combines with J gene TRBJ1-2; TRBD1 aligns across 9 bases. After removal of 8 bases from V and 8 bases from J, the junction contained 3 bases not matched to a gene. The germline V gene encodes CDR1 GTSNPN and CDR2 SVGIG (reference sequence). CDR3 length: 10 amino acids. CDR3 region: CAGTGPGYTF. In DNA, the CDR3 is TGTGCCGGGACAGGGCCGGGCTACACCTTC.

The chain employs TRBV18 and TRBJ2-2; the D gene is possibly TRBD1 (5 bases). Trimming took 6 bases from V and 5 from J, leaving 13 bases between them. The CDR3 sequence is 14 residues long. Germline-derived CDR1 and CDR2 are KGHSH and LQKENI. The CDR3: CASSLGHGTGELFF. The CDR3 DNA is TGTGCCAGCTCGCTCGGACATGGAACCGGGGAGCTGTTTTTT.

The table lists this clonotype with many counts. V gene TRBV11-2 combines with J gene TRBJ1-2, with no clear D. CDR1 is SGHAT and CDR2 is FQNNGV in the germline V gene. This CDR3 has 17 residues. Between the trimmed V and J ends, which lost 0 bases and 6 bases, there was a span of 20 bases. The CDR3 spells CASSLDSRTSVTDGYTF. In nucleotides, the CDR3 is TGTGCCAGCAGCTTAGATTCCAGAACTTCTGTGACGGATGGCTACACCTTC.

The chain recombines TRBV6-1 with TRBJ2-2; D is unresolved. The CDR3 is made up of 15 amino acids. Germline V gene sequence: CDR1 MNHNS, CDR2 SASEGT. With 6 bases removed from V and 3 bases from J, the gap between germline ends came to 14 bases. DNA of the CDR3: TGTGCCAGCAGCAACTTGGGATTAGACACCGGGGAGCTGTTTTTT. Translated, it gives CASSNLGLDTGELFF.

This clonotype was detected only a few times. The rearrangement joins TRBV4-1 to TRBJ2-7; D ambiguous. V was trimmed by 2 bases and J by 1 base, leaving 9 bases between them. The germline V gene encodes CDR1 MGHRA and CDR2 YSYEKL. The CDR3 is 14 amino acids. The CDR3 nucleotides read TGCGCCAGCAGCCAATTGACTGCTTCCTACGAGCAGTACTTC. It yields the protein CASSQLTASYEQYF.

This clonotype was observed many times. This sequence joins TRBV19 and TRBJ2-7; no clear D gene. The CDR3 sequence is 13 residues long. The V gene lost 3 bases and the J gene lost 0 bases, with 6 bases spanning the gap. CDR1 is LNHDA and CDR2 is SQIVND in the germline V gene (reference sequence). CDR3 DNA: TGTGCCAGTAGTATGGCCGACTCCTACGAGCAGTACTTC. Translating it yields CASSMADSYEQYF.

The chain combines TRBV28 with TRBJ2-2, with D hard to call. V dropped 3 bases and J dropped 14 bases, with 19 bases sitting between them. The germline V gene has CDR1 MDHEN and CDR2 SYDVKM. This CDR3 has 14 residues. In DNA, the CDR3 is TGTGCCAGCAGTTTCTCTTCGCGGCATGGTGACCTGTTTTTT. Amino acid sequence: CASSFSSRHGDLFF.

Judged by abundance, this clonotype is medium-sized. The chain employs TRBV28 and TRBJ1-3, with a weak D call TRBD1 (6 bases). Trimming took off 6 bases at V and 0 bases at J, with 9 bases between the two ends. Germline CDR1 and CDR2: MDHEN and SYDVKM. This CDR3 has 14 amino acids. As DNA, the CDR3 is TGTGCCAGCAGACTAGGGGGCTCTGGAAACACCATATATTTT. Its protein product is CASRLGGSGNTIYF.

This clonotype was seen at least ten times. The chain is built from TRBV12-3 or TRBV12-4 and TRBJ2-2, with no clear D. Trimming removed 6 bases at V and 1 base at J, with 9 bases between. The CDR3 spans 14 residues. This CDR3 is CASRSRGNTGELFF. CDR3 sequence (DNA): TGTGCCAGCAGGTCAAGAGGGAACACCGGGGAGCTGTTTTTT.

This clonotype has at least ten counts. This chain joins TRBV12-3 or TRBV12-4 and TRBJ2-2; possible D gene TRBD1, 5 bases. This CDR3 is built from 14 residues. V was clipped by 5 bases and J by 4 bases, with 11 bases between them. In DNA form, the CDR3 reads TGTGCCAGCAGTCCCTTCGACAGCACCGGGGAGCTGTTTTTT. It is translated as CASSPFDSTGELFF.

In regard to this clonotype: A single base separates this from a much larger clone, so it may be a read error. The rearrangement joins TRBV11-2 to TRBJ2-2; 8 nucleotides align to TRBD1. The CDR3 is made up of 17 amino acids. The germline CDR1 and CDR2 sequences are SGHAT and FQNNGV. The CDR3 coding sequence is TGTGCCAGCAACTTAGGGATCTGGGACAGGATCACCGGGGAGCTGTTTTTT. It is translated as CASNLGIWDRITGELFF.

The gene calls are TRBV7-3 and TRBJ2-1; TRBD1 aligns across 8 bases. J was trimmed by 5 bases and V by 9 bases; bases with no gene match: 12. The CDR3 extends over 15 amino acids. Germline V lookup: CDR1 SGHTA, CDR2 FQGTGA. The CDR3 loop reads CARSLGQGANNEQFF. CDR3 bases: TGTGCCAGGAGCCTAGGACAGGGAGCAAACAATGAGCAGTTCTTC.

This clonotype came up many times. V gene TRBV12-3 or TRBV12-4 combines with J gene TRBJ1-5; TRBD1 agrees at 7 bases. V gave up 5 bases and J gave up 4 bases; unmatched junction bases: 8. CDR3 length: 15 amino acids. CDR3 coding DNA: TGTGCCAGCAGTACCAGGGGGACTGGAAATCAGCCCCAGCATTTT. Translated: CASSTRGTGNQPQHF.